The T cell receptor beta chain described here comes from a study of preoperative IRX-2 immunotherapy in early breast cancer. Clones were read by immunoSEQ multiplex PCR, and TCRdb kept only the in-frame ones, dropping some. The table records 35,000 to 50,000 clones, about 95% of them present only once. Stated treatment: preoperative locoregional IRX-2 cytokine immunotherapy. This clonotype was sampled from a human donor with breast cancer. Here the sequenced sample was tumor tissue, taken after IRX-2 immunotherapy.

This chain's CDR3 is CASSQRDTSYEQYF. CDR3 DNA sequence: TGCGCCAGCAGCCAACGGGACACCTCCTACGAGCAGTACTTC. The chain links TRBV4-1 to TRBJ2-7; perhaps TRBD1 as D (6 bases). The V gene lost 2 bases and the J gene lost 0 bases, with 8 bases spanning the gap. CDR1 MGHRA and CDR2 YSYEKL come from the germline V gene. This CDR3 has 14 residues.